The present T cell receptor beta chain was sequenced within a study of T cells in Graves' hyperthyroidism and ophthalmopathy. The V segment lost 3 bases and the J segment 3 bases; nucleotides outside the gene matches: 3. The CDR3 length is 13 residues. Looked up from germline, CDR1 is DFQATT and CDR2 is SNEGSKA (reference sequence). From RNA transcripts, TCR beta CDR3 regions were amplified. The study used the HTBI primer set for a first-round RT-PCR of the TCR CDR3. MiXCR, run by TCRdb on the multiplex PCR reads, gives a single entry per CDR3 protein. The data hold a few hundred thousand distinct CDR3 sequences, with around 15% observed a single time. This clonotype occurred a few times.

This TCR came from a woman aged 18-29 years with Graves' hyperthyroidism. The specimen sequenced was blood. The chain combines TRBV20-1 with TRBJ1-2; 8 bases are shared with TRBD1. CDR3 bases: TGCAGTGCTAGGTTGACAGGGGACTATGGCTACACCTTC. Residues: CSARLTGDYGYTF.